This T cell receptor beta chain was sequenced in a study of cytomegalovirus exposure and HLA in healthy donors. Across the whole study: In a later analysis, the 120 or so validation repertoires were reported to have used the same platform as the 666 first-cohort repertoires. General observations from the study: In vitro experiments confirmed that three CMV-associated chains were specific for CMV antigens. The dataset shows that most TCR sequences were rare, while some public TCRs occurred in many donors.

Using immunoSEQ multiplex PCR, the repertoire was profiled, and TCRdb retains in-frame clones only, with some absent. The table has roughly 100,000 clones, around 86% seen once. Trimming cost V 1 base and J 1 base; bases outside gene matches: 1. The length of the CDR3 is 16 residues. Germline V lookup: CDR1 LNHNV, CDR2 YYDKDF (reference sequence). This clone was seen just once. As yet, its antigen is unknown. The chain recombines TRBV15 with TRBJ2-1; 10 bases are a match to TRBD2. Sequenced input: PBMCs. The clonotype comes from a woman under 30 in good health and CMV-seropositive. CDR3 protein: CATSRGAGGSYNEQFF. CDR3 in DNA: TGTGCCACCAGCAGAGGAGCGGGGGGGTCCTACAATGAGCAGTTCTTC.